The 10 T cell receptor beta chains below all came from one sample that was sequenced in a study of shared clonotypes between healthy human individuals. Positively selected for CCR7, the CD45RO-negative cells used as naive CD8 cells excluded terminally differentiated effector memory CD45RA+ cells. The data were produced by immunoSEQ multiplex PCR, yet TCRdb's version contains in-frame clones alone and is incomplete. The table includes about 1,800,000 clones, 85% to 95% detected once. The sample consisted of naive CD8+ T cells sorted from blood. The receptors originated from a man between 18 and 29 years old in good health.

V and J are TRBV9 and TRBJ2-7, with unresolved D. The CDR3 length is 15 residues. The germline V and J ends were trimmed by 0 bases and 2 bases, with 12 bases remaining between them. The germline CDR1 and CDR2 sequences are SGDLS and YYNGEE. CDR3 sequence (DNA): TGTGCCAGCAGCGTAGACCCGGGCGCACCCTACGAGCAGTACTTC. It codes for CASSVDPGAPYEQYF.

The chain carries TRBV4-1 and TRBJ2-3; D gene ambiguous. CDR3 length: 14 amino acids. Germline V gene sequence: CDR1 MGHRA, CDR2 YSYEKL. The V end lost 6 bases, the J end lost 6 bases, and 16 bases lay between the germline ends. CDR3 residues: CASSDLLPRDTQYF. The CDR3 nucleotides read TGCGCCAGCAGTGATCTCCTTCCGCGGGATACGCAGTATTTT.

The gene calls are TRBV19 and TRBJ1-5, with D possibly matching TRBD1 (6 bases). With 6 bases removed from V and 7 bases from J, the gap between germline ends came to 10 bases. Germline V gives CDR1 LNHDA, CDR2 SQIVND (reference sequence). There are 12 residues in the CDR3. For the CDR3, the DNA is TGTGCCAGTAGCCCAGGGGTGCAGCCCCAGCATTTT. This sequence encodes CASSPGVQPQHF.

The rearrangement links TRBV11-3 to TRBJ2-3; TRBD2 matches at 12 bases. The CDR3 has 16 amino acids. Germline trimming cut 6 bases from V and 4 bases from J; bases unmatched to any gene: 8. Germline V gene lookup returns CDR1 SGHNT and CDR2 YENEEA. CDR3: CASRNASGGAPDTQYF. The CDR3 DNA reads as TGTGCCAGCAGAAACGCTAGCGGGGGGGCCCCAGATACGCAGTATTTT.

The chain links TRBV7-2 to TRBJ1-2; tentatively, D is TRBD1 (5 bases). The CDR3 contains 12 residues. CDR1 is SGHTA, CDR2 FQGNSA, per germline. The V gene lost 1 base and the J gene lost 13 bases, with 13 bases spanning the gap. The chain's CDR3 is CASSLGQPPRTF. The CDR3 DNA sequence: TGTGCCAGCAGCTTAGGACAGCCGCCACGCACCTTC.

CDR3 amino acids: CASSEQGGEQYF. The CDR3 bases are TGTGCCAGCAGCGAGCAGGGGGGTGAGCAGTACTTC. The genes are TRBV9 and TRBJ2-7; possibly TRBD1 for D (7 bases). The CDR3 consists of 12 residues. V was pared by 3 bases and J by 7 bases, with 11 bases between. Germline V gene sequence: CDR1 SGDLS, CDR2 YYNGEE.

V gene TRBV4-1 combines with J gene TRBJ2-7; 13 bases match TRBD2. Germline CDR1 MGHRA, CDR2 YSYEKL. The V and J ends lost 1 base and 6 bases, in that order; junction bases with no gene match: 9. The CDR3 runs 17 residues. CDR3 sequence: CASSQGLAGGPQGEQYF. CDR3 in DNA: TGCGCCAGCAGCCAAGGACTAGCGGGAGGACCCCAGGGCGAGCAGTACTTC.

This rearrangement joins TRBV27 to TRBJ2-5; possibly TRBD1 or TRBD2 for D (5 bases each). The CDR3 runs to 15 residues. The V gene lost 5 bases and the J gene lost 5 bases, with 18 bases spanning the gap. Germline CDR1 and CDR2: MNHEY and SMNVEV (reference sequence). The CDR3 DNA is TGTGCCAGCAGTATCCTCGGGACGGTGGGGGAGACCCAGTACTTC. It codes for CASSILGTVGETQYF.

This rearrangement joins TRBV5-4 to TRBJ1-2, with 8 positions matching TRBD1. CDR1 is SGHNT and CDR2 is YYREEE in the germline V gene (reference sequence). V was clipped by 4 bases and J by 4 bases; unmatched bases: 6. The CDR3 length is 14 residues. The CDR3: CASSANRGSYGYTF. Here the CDR3 DNA reads TGTGCCAGCAGCGCCAACAGGGGGAGCTATGGCTACACCTTC.

A note on this clone: Different DNA sequences within this sample yield the same CDR3. The V and J genes are TRBV4-1 and TRBJ2-1; 8 bases agree with TRBD1. Germline CDR1 reads MGHRA; CDR2 reads YSYEKL. The junction had 1 base not matched to a gene; V was cut back by 2 bases and J by 1 base. The CDR3 runs to 15 residues. In DNA form, the CDR3 reads TGCGCCAGCAGCCAAAGACAGGGGTCCTACAATGAGCAGTTCTTC. Protein product: CASSQRQGSYNEQFF.